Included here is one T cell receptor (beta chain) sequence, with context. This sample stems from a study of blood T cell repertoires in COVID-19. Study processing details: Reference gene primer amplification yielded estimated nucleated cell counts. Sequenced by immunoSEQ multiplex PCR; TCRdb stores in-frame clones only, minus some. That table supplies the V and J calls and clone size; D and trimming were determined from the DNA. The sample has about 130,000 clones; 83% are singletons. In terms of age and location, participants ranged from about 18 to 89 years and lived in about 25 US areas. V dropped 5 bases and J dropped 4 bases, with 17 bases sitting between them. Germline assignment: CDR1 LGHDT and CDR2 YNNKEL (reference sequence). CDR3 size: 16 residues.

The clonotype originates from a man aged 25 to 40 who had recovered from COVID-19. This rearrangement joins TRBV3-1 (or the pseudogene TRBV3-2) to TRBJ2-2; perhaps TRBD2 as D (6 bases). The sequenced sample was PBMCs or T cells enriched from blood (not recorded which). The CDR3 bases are TGTGCCAGCAGCACCCCCTCGCGGGACCGCACCGGGGAGCTGTTTTTT. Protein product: CASSTPSRDRTGELFF.